A single sample is the source of the 3 T cell receptor beta chains below, sequenced in a study of T cell responses to AZD1222 COVID-19 vaccine. Profiling relied on immunoSEQ multiplex PCR, and the TCRdb table lists in-frame clones only, not all of them. The profile shows about 190,000 clones, roughly 93% of them singletons. Sample: peripheral blood, taken on day 0 of AZD1222 vaccination. Source of these receptors: an adult in good health.

The chain has TRBV11-2 and TRBJ2-3; possibly TRBD1 or TRBD2 for D (5 bases each). CDR1 is SGHAT and CDR2 is FQNNGV in the germline V gene. CDR3 length equals 15 residues. The V end lost 4 bases, the J end lost 2 bases, and 13 bases lay between the germline ends. The CDR3 here is CASSYRDRPTDTQYF. CDR3 nucleotide sequence: TGTGCCAGCAGCTACCGGGACCGCCCCACAGATACGCAGTATTTT. Filled out from reference TRBV11-2 and TRBJ2-3, the complete variable domain reads EAGVAQSPRYKIIEKRQSVAFWCNPISGHATLYWYQQILGQGPKLLIQFQNNGVVDDSQLPKDRFSAERLKGVDSTLKIQPAKLEDSAVYLCASSYRDRPTDTQYFGPGTRLTVL.

This clone was counted a few times. The chain employs TRBV9 and TRBJ2-7; TRBD1 agrees at 7 bases. CDR1 and CDR2 from the germline V gene are SGDLS and YYNGEE. The CDR3 is made up of 14 amino acids. Trimming cost V 2 bases and J 6 bases; bases outside gene matches: 8. This CDR3 reads CASSVGTEIGEQYF. The CDR3 DNA is TGTGCCAGCAGCGTTGGGACAGAAATTGGCGAGCAGTACTTC. Based on the CDR3 plus reference TRBV9 and TRBJ2-7, the full variable domain is DSGVTQTPKHLITATGQRVTLRCSPRSGDLSVYWYQQSLDQGLQFLIQYYNGEERAKGNILERFSAQQFPDLHSELNLSSLELGDSALYFCASSVGTEIGEQYFGPGTRLTVT.

The chain combines TRBV29-1 with TRBJ2-3; D might be TRBD2 (7 bases). The V gene's germline CDR1 is SQVTM and CDR2 ANQGSEA. With 3 bases removed from V and 0 bases from J, the gap between germline ends came to 16 bases. The CDR3 is made up of 16 amino acids. The CDR3 spells CSVEDTAGASTDTQYF. DNA for the CDR3: TGCAGCGTTGAGGATACTGCGGGGGCTAGCACAGATACGCAGTATTTT.